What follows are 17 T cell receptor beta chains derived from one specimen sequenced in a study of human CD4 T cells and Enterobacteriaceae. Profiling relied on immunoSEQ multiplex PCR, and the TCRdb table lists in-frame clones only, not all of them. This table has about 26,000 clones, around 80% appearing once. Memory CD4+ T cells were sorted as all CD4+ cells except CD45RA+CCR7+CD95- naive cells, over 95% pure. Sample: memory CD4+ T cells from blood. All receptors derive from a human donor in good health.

CDR3 protein: CASSPQSVQIYEQYF. CDR3 sequence (DNA): TGTGCCAGCTCACCACAATCGGTTCAGATATACGAGCAGTACTTC. The rearrangement uses TRBV18 and TRBJ2-7; D not certain. The germline gives CDR1 KGHSH, CDR2 LQKENI. The CDR3 totals 15 residues. The V end was cut by 1 base, the J end by 4 bases, with 14 bases between.

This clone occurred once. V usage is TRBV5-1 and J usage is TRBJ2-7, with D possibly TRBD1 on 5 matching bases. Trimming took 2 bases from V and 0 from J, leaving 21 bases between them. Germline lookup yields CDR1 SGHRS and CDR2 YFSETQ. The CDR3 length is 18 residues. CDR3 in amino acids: CASSLRTRTTLSSYEQYF. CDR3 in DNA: TGCGCCAGCAGCTTAAGGACACGGACGACGCTCTCCTCCTACGAGCAGTACTTC.

CDR3 amino acids: CASSYSGSSTDTQYF. Here the CDR3 DNA reads TGTGCCAGCAGTTACTCAGGATCATCCACAGATACGCAGTATTTT. The chain links TRBV6-5 to TRBJ2-3; D is undetermined. This CDR3 comprises 15 residues. Germline V gene data show CDR1 as MNHEY and CDR2 as SVGAGI. Trimming stripped 0 bases from V and 2 bases from J, with 9 bases between.

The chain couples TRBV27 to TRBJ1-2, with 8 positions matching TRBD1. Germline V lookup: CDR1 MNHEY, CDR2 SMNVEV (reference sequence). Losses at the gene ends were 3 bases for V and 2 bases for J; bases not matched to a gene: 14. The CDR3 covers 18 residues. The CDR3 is CASSFRIGQGDLNYGYTF. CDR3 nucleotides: TGTGCCAGCAGTTTTCGGATTGGACAGGGAGACCTAAACTATGGCTACACCTTC.

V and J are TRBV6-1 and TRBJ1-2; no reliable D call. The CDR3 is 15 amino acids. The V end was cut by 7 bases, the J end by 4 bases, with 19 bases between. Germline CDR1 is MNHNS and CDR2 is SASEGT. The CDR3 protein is CASTRGAQGLYGYTF. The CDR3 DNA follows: TGTGCCAGCACCCGAGGAGCCCAAGGACTCTATGGCTACACCTTC.

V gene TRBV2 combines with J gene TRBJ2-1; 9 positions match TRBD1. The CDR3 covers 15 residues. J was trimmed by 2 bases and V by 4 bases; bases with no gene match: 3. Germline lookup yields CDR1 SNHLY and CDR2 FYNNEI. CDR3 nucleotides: TGTGCCAGCAGTGGCGACAGGGGGGCCTACAATGAGCAGTTCTTC. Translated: CASSGDRGAYNEQFF. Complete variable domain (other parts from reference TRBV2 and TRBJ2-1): EPEVTQTPSHQVTQMGQEVILRCVPISNHLYFYWYRQILGQKVEFLVSFYNNEISEKSEIFDDQFSVERPDGSNFTLKIRSTKLEDSAMYFCASSGDRGAYNEQFFGPGTRLTVL.

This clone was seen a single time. In nucleotides, the CDR3 is TGTGCCAGCAGCTTGGACCGAATCGGACAGGGGGCTACAGATACGCAGTATTTT. Protein: CASSLDRIGQGATDTQYF. The chain carries TRBV5-8 and TRBJ2-3, with 11 positions matching TRBD1. The CDR3 runs to 18 residues. V dropped 0 bases and J dropped 3; count of bases not matched to a gene: 9. Germline-derived CDR1 and CDR2 are SGHTS and YDEGEE.

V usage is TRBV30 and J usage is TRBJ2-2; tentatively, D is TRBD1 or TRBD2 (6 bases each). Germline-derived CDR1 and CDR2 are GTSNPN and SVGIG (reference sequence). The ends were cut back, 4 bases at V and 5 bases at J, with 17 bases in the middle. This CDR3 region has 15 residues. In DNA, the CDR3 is TGTGCCTGGAAAAAAGAGGGGGGAAATACCGGGGAGCTGTTTTTT. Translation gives CAWKKEGGNTGELFF.

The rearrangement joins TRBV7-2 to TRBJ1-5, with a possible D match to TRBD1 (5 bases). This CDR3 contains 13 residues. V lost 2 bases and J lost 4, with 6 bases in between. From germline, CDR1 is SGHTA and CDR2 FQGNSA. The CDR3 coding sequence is TGTGCCAGCAGCTTACAGGGAAATCAGCCCCAGCATTTT. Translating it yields CASSLQGNQPQHF.

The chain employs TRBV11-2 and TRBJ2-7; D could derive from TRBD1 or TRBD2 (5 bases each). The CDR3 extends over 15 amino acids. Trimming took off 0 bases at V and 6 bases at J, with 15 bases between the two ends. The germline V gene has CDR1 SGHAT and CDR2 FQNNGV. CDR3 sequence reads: CASSLEAWGNLEQYF. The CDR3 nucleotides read TGTGCCAGCAGCTTAGAAGCTTGGGGGAACCTCGAGCAGTACTTC.

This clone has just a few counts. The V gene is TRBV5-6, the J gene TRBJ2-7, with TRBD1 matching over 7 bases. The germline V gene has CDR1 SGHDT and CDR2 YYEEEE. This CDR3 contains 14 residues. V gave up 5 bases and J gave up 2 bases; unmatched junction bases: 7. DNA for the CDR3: TGTGCCAGCAGTTCGGGCAGGGGGACCTACGAGCAGTACTTC. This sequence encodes CASSSGRGTYEQYF.

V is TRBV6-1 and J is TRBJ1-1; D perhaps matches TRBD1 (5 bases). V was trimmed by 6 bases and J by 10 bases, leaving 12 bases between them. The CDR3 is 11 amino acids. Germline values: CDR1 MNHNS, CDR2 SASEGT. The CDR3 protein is CASRGERGAFF. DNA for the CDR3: TGTGCCAGCAGGGGGGAACGAGGAGCTTTCTTT.

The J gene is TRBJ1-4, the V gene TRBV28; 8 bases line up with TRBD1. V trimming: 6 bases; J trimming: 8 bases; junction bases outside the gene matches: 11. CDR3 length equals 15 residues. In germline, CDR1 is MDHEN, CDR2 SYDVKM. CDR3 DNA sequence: TGTGCCAGCAGACCCGACAGGGGAGGAGCGGAAAAACTGTTTTTT. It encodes CASRPDRGGAEKLFF. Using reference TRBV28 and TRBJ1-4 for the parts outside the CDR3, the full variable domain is DVKVTQSSRYLVKRTGEKVFLECVQDMDHENMFWYRQDPGLGLRLIYFSYDVKMKEKGDIPEGYSVSREKKERFSLILESASTNQTSMYLCASRPDRGGAEKLFFGSGTQLSVL.

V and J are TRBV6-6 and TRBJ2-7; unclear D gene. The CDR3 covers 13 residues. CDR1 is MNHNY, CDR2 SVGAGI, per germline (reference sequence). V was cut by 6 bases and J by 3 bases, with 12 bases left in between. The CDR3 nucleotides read TGTGCCAGCAGATCGCTACAGAGCTACGAGCAGTACTTC. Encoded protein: CASRSLQSYEQYF.

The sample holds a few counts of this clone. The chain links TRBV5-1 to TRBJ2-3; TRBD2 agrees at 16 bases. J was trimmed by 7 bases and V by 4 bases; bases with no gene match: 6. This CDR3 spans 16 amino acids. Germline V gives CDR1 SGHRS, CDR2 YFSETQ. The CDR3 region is CASSPGLAGGLHTQYF. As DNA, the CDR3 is TGCGCCAGCAGCCCGGGACTAGCGGGGGGGCTTCATACGCAGTATTTT.

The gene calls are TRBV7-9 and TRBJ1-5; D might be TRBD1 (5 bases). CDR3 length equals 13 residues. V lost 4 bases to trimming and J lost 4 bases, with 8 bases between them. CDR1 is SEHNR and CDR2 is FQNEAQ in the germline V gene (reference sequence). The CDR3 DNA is TGTGCCAGCAGCTCTCAGGGTAATCAGCCCCAGCATTTT. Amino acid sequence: CASSSQGNQPQHF.

CDR3 nucleotides: TGTGCCAGCGGAAGGTCAAGTCAGCCCCAGCATTTT. It encodes CASGRSSQPQHF. The gene calls are TRBV2 and TRBJ1-5; D call uncertain. V shed 8 bases and J shed 6 bases, with 11 bases lying between them. The CDR3 loop spans 12 amino acids. CDR1 and CDR2 from the germline V gene are SNHLY and FYNNEI.